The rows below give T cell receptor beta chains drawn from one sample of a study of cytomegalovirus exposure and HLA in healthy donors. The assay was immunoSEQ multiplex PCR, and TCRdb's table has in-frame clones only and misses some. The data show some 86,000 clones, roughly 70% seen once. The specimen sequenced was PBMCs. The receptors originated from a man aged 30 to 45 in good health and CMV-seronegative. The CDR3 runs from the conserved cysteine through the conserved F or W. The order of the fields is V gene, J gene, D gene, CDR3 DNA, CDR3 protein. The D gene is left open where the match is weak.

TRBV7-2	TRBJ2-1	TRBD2	TGTGCCAGCAGCTCATTAGCGGGGGGGCTCAATGAGCAGTTCTTC	CASSSLAGGLNEQFF
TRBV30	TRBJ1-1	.	TGTGCCTGGATAGGGTCTCTCGACGGGATTTTACACACTGAAGCTTTCTTT	CAWIGSLDGILHTEAFF
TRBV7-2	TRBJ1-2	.	TGTGCCAGCAGCTTCACGACGGGACGGGGGGGCTACACCTTC	CASSFTTGRGGYTF
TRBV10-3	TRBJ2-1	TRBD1	TGTGCCATCAGGCAGGGGGAGAATGAGCAGTTCTTC	CAIRQGENEQFF
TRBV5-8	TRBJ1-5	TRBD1	TGTGCCAGCAGCTTGGCACCCACCGGGACAGGAAAAGGGCAGCCCCAGCATTTT	CASSLAPTGTGKGQPQHF
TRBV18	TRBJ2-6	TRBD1	TGTGCCAGCTCTCAACAGGGGGCAGGGGCCAACGTCCTGACTTTC	CASSQQGAGANVLTF
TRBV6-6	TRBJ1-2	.	TGTGCCAGCAGTTACAGGGAGGAAGGCTACACCTTC	CASSYREEGYTF
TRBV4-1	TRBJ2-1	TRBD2	TGCGCCAGCAGCCAAGATGGTAGCGGGGTCTCCTACAATGAGCAGTTCTTC	CASSQDGSGVSYNEQFF
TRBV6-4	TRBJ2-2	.	TGTGCCAGCAGTGACTCTCTAGGGGACACCGGGGAGCTGTTTTTT	CASSDSLGDTGELFF
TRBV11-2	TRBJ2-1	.	TGTGCCAGCAGCTTAGATAGGGGTTTCTCCTACAATGAGCAGTTCTTC	CASSLDRGFSYNEQFF